This TCR beta chain was identified during a study of T cell repertoires in cytomegalovirus infection. Study in general: The authors relied on CMV epitopes, both recently identified HLA-C-restricted and well-studied HLA-B-restricted. Both a matching HLA type and CMV infection were indicated by public TCR beta signatures. Study-level findings and limits: Cumulative public TCR beta family frequency identified carriers of CMV plus the relevant HLA. Ex vivo, HLA-C-restricted CMV-specific TCR beta clonotypes prevailed over the rest of the response.

CDR3 length: 14 amino acids. V was pared by 0 bases and J by 5 bases, with 10 bases between. CDR1 is KGHSH, CDR2 LQKENI, per germline. Concerning this clonotype: Antigen specificity is unknown.

TCRdb ran MiXCR on the reads and lists one entry per CDR3 protein. The table has 600,000 to 700,000 distinct CDR3 sequences, 30% to 35% seen once. The V call is TRBV18, the J call TRBJ2-5, with D unresolved. The receptor was isolated from a human donor in good health (CMV status not recorded). Some clones in this sample may be carry-over from other donors' samples. The sequencing here drew on cultured PBMCs, taken from culture after CMV antigen stimulation. This chain's CDR3 is CASSPPAPRETQYF. CDR3 bases: TGTGCCAGCTCACCACCCGCCCCCCGGGAGACCCAGTACTTC.